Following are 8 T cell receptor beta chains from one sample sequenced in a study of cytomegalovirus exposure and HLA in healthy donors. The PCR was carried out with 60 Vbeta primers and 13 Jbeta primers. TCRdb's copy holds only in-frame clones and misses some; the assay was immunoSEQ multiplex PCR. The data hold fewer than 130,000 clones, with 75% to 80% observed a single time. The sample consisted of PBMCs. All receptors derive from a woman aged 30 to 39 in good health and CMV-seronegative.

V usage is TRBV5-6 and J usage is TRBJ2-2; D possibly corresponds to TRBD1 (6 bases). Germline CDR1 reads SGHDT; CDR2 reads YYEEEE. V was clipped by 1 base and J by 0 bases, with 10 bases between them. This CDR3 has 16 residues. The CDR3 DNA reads TGTGCCAGCAGCTTGTTAGGACAGCCGAACACCGGGGAGCTGTTTTTT. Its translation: CASSLLGQPNTGELFF.

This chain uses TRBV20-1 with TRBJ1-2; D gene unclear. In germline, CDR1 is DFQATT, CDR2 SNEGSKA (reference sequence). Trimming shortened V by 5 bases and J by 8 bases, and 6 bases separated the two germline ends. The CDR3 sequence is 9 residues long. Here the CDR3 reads CSALYGYTF. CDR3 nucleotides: TGCAGTGCTCTCTACGGCTACACCTTC.

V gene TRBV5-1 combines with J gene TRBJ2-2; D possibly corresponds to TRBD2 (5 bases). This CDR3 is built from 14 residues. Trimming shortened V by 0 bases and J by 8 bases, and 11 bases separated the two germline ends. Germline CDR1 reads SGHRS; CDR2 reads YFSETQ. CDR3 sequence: CASSLEGGFGELFF. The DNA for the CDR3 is TGCGCCAGCAGCTTGGAAGGCGGGTTTGGGGAGCTGTTTTTT.

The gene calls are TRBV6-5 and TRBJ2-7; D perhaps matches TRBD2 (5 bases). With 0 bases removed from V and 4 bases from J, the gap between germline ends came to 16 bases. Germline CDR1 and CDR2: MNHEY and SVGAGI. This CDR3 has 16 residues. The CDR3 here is CASSYSTGVQEYEQYF. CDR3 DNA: TGTGCCAGCAGTTACTCGACCGGGGTTCAAGAATACGAGCAGTACTTC.

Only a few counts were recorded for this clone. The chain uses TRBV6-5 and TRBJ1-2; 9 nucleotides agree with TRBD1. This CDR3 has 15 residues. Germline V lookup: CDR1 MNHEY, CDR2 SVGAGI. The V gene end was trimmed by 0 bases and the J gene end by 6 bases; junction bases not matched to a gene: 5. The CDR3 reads CASSYSWDRVNGYTF. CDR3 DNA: TGTGCCAGCAGTTACTCGTGGGACAGGGTGAATGGCTACACCTTC.

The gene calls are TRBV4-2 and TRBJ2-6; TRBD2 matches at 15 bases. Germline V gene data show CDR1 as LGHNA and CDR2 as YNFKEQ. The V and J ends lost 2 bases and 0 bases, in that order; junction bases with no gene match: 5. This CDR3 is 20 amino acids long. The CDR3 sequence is CASSQQGLAGGGSGANVLTF. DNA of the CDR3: TGTGCCAGCAGCCAACAGGGACTAGCGGGAGGAGGCTCTGGGGCCAACGTCCTGACTTTC.

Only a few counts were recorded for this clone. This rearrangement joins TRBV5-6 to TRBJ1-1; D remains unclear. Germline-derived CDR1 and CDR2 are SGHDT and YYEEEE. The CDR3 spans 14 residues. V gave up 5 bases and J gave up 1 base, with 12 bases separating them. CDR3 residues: CASSPPHRNTEAFF. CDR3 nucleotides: TGTGCCAGCAGTCCCCCCCATAGGAACACTGAAGCTTTCTTT.

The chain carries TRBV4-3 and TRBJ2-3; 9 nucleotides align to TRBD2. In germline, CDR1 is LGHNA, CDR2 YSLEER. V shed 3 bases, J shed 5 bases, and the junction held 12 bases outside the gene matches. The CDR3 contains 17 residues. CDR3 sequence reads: CASSQAVLRGGRDTQYF. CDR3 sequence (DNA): TGCGCCAGCAGCCAGGCAGTACTGCGGGGGGGCCGAGATACGCAGTATTTT.